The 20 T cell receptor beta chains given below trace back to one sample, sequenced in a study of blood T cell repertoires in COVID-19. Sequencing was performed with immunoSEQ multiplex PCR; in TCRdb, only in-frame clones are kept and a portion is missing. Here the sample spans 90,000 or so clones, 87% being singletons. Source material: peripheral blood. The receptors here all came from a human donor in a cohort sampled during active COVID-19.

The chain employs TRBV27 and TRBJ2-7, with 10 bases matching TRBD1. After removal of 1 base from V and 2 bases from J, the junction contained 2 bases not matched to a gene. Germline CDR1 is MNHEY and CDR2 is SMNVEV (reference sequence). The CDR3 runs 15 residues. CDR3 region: CASSLLGQGTYEQYF. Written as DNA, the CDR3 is TGTGCCAGCAGTTTATTGGGACAGGGGACCTACGAGCAGTACTTC.

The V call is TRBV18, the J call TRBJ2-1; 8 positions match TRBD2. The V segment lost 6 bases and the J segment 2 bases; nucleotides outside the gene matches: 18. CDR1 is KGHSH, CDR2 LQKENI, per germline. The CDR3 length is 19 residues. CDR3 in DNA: TGTGCCAGCTCTCAACAGAGTCCAGCGGGAGCGTTCACCTACAATGAGCAGTTCTTC. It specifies CASSQQSPAGAFTYNEQFF.

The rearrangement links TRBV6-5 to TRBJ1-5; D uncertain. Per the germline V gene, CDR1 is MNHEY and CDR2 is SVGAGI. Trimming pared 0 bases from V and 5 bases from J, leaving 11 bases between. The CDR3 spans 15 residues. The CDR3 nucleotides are TGTGCCAGCAGTTACTCGAAGGCTAGAGATCAGCCCCAGCATTTT. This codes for CASSYSKARDQPQHF.

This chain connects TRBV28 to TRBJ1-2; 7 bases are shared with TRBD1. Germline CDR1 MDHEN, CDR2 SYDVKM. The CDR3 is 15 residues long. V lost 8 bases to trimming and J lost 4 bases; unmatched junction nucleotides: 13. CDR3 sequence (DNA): TGTGCCAGCTTGTTCTCGGACAGGCAGCTCTATGGCTACACCTTC. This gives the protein CASLFSDRQLYGYTF.

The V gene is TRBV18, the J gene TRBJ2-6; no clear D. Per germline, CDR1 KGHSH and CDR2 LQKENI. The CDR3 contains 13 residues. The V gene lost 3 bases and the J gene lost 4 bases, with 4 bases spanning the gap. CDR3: CASSPGGANVLTF. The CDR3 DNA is TGTGCCAGCTCACCGGGCGGGGCCAACGTCCTGACTTTC.

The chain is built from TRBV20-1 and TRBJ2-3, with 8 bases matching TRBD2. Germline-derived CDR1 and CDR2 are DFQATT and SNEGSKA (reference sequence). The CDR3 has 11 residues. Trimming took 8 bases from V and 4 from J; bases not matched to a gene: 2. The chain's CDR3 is CSSGSADTQYF. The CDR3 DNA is TGCAGTAGCGGGAGCGCAGATACGCAGTATTTT.

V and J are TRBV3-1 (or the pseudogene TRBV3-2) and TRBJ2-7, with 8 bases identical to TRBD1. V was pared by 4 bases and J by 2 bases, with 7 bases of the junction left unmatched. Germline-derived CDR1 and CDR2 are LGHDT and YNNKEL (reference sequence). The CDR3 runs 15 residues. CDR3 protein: CASSPRTGRTYEQYF. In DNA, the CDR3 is TGTGCCAGCAGCCCCCGGACAGGGCGAACCTACGAGCAGTACTTC.

CDR3: CASRSDRGTGNTIYF. In nucleotides, the CDR3 is TGCGCCAGCAGATCGGACAGGGGTACTGGAAACACCATATATTTT. The rearrangement joins TRBV5-1 to TRBJ1-3; TRBD1 matches at 9 bases. The CDR3 is 15 residues long. The V and J ends lost 5 bases and 2 bases, in that order; junction bases with no gene match: 5. Germline CDR1 is SGHRS and CDR2 is YFSETQ.

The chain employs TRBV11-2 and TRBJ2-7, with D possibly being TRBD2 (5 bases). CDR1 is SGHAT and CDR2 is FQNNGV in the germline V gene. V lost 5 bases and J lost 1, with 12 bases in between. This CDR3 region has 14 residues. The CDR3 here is CASSPPWRSYEQYF. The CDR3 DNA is TGTGCCAGCAGCCCCCCTTGGAGGTCCTACGAGCAGTACTTC.

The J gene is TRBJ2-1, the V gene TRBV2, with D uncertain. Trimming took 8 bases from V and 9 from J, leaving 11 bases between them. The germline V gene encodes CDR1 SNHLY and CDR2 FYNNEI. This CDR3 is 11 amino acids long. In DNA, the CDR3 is TGTGCCAGCCGAAGAGAGTTTGAGCAGTTCTTC. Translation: CASRREFEQFF.

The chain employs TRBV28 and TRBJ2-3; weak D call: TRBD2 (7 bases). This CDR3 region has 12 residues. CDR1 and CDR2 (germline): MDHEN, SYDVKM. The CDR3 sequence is CSGAGAHGTQYF. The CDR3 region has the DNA TGTTCGGGGGCGGGAGCCCACGGGACGCAGTATTTT.

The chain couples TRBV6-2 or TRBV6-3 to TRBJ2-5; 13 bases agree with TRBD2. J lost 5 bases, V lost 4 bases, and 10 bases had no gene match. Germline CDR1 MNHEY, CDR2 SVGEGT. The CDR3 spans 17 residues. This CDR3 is CASSSRLAGGGRETQYF. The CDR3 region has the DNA TGTGCCAGCAGTTCTCGACTAGCGGGAGGTGGTAGGGAGACCCAGTACTTC.

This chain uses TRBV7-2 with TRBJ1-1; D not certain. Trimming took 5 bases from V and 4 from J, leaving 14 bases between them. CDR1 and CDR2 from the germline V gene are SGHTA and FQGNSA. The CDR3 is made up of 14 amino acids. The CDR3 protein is CASSLELSGTEAFF. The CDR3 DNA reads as TGTGCCAGCAGCCTTGAGCTTTCGGGCACTGAAGCTTTCTTT.

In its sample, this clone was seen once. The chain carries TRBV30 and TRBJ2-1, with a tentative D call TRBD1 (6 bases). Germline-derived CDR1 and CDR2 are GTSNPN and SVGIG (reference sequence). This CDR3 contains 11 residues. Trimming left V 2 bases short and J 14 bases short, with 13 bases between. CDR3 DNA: TGTGCCTGGAGTTACCGACAGGAGGAGTTCTTC. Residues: CAWSYRQEEFF.

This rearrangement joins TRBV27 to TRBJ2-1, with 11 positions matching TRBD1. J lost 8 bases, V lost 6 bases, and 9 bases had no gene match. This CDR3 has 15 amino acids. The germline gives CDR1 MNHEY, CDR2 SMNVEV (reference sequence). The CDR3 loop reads CASRPGQGERDEQFF. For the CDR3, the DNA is TGTGCCAGCAGGCCGGGACAGGGGGAGAGAGATGAGCAGTTCTTC.

The CDR3 here is CASSQESSGSGEQFF. DNA for the CDR3: TGTGCCAGCAGCCAAGAAAGTAGCGGGAGTGGTGAGCAGTTCTTC. The rearrangement joins TRBV4-2 to TRBJ2-1; TRBD2 matches 9 bases. V gave up 0 bases and J gave up 9 bases; unmatched junction bases: 6. The CDR3 extends over 15 amino acids. The germline gives CDR1 LGHNA, CDR2 YNFKEQ.

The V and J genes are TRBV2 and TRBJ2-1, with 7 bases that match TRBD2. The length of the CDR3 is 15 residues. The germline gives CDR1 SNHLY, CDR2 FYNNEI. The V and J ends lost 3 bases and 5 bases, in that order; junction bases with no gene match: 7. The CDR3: CASSEGGRADNEQFF. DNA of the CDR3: TGTGCCAGCAGTGAGGGAGGGAGGGCGGACAATGAGCAGTTCTTC. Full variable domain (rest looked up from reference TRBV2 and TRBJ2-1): EPEVTQTPSHQVTQMGQEVILRCVPISNHLYFYWYRQILGQKVEFLVSFYNNEISEKSEIFDDQFSVERPDGSNFTLKIRSTKLEDSAMYFCASSEGGRADNEQFFGPGTRLTVL.

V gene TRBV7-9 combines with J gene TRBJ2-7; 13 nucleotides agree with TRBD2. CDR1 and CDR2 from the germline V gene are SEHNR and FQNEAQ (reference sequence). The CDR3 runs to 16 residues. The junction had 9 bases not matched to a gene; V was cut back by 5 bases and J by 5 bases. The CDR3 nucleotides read TGTGCCAGCAGCGTACCGACTAGCGGGAGGTTCGACGAGCAGTACTTC. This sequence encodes CASSVPTSGRFDEQYF.

CDR3 sequence reads: CASSLGRAGGPEETQYF. The CDR3, as DNA: TGTGCCAGCAGCTTGGGCAGAGCGGGAGGGCCAGAGGAGACCCAGTACTTC. This chain uses TRBV5-4 with TRBJ2-5; TRBD2 matches at 10 bases. This CDR3 is built from 17 residues. Germline CDR1 and CDR2: SGHNT and YYREEE (reference sequence). With V trimmed by 0 bases and J by 5 bases, 10 bases remained unmatched.

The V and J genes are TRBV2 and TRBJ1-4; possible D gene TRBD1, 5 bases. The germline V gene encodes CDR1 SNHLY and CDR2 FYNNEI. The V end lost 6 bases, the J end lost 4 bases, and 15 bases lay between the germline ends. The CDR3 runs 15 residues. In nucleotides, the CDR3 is TGTGCCAGCAGAGGGCAGGGTGCGGTTAATGAAAAACTGTTTTTT. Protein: CASRGQGAVNEKLFF. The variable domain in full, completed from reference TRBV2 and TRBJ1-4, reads EPEVTQTPSHQVTQMGQEVILRCVPISNHLYFYWYRQILGQKVEFLVSFYNNEISEKSEIFDDQFSVERPDGSNFTLKIRSTKLEDSAMYFCASRGQGAVNEKLFFGSGTQLSVL.